The 17 T cell receptor beta chains below all came from one sample that was sequenced in a study of OX40 agonist ivuxolimab in advanced cancers. Generated by immunoSEQ multiplex PCR, the TCRdb table keeps only in-frame clones and is missing some. Altogether approximately 77,000 clones are present, roughly 92% being singletons, with the ten largest covering roughly 11%. The sample consisted of CD4+ or CD8+ T cells sorted from blood, taken in a trial of the OX40 agonist ivuxolimab. The source of these receptors is an adult with an advanced solid tumor such as melanoma, head and neck, liver or kidney cancer.

The V call is TRBV11-2, the J call TRBJ1-1; possibly TRBD1 for D (5 bases). Germline V CDR1 and CDR2: SGHAT, FQNNGV. Trimming left V 5 bases short and J 2 bases short, with 15 bases between. The length of the CDR3 is 15 residues. CDR3 sequence reads: CASSQFFGGNTEAFF. The CDR3 coding sequence is TGTGCCAGCAGCCAATTCTTCGGGGGTAACACTGAAGCTTTCTTT.

This rearrangement joins TRBV27 to TRBJ2-1; tentatively, D is TRBD2 (7 bases). Per germline, CDR1 MNHEY and CDR2 SMNVEV (reference sequence). V was pared by 0 bases and J by 4 bases, with 13 bases between. The CDR3 has 16 amino acids. CDR3 loop: CASSLSGGPRYNEQFF. The CDR3 DNA is TGTGCCAGCAGTTTATCGGGGGGGCCACGATACAATGAGCAGTTCTTC.

In its sample, this clone was seen once. The chain links TRBV6-5 to TRBJ2-1; the D gene is possibly TRBD1 (6 bases). The CDR3 spans 16 residues. Germline V CDR1 and CDR2: MNHEY, SVGAGI. The V end lost 0 bases, the J end lost 5 bases, and 14 bases lay between the germline ends. DNA for the CDR3: TGTGCCAGCAGTTACTCGACAGGACAGCTAAACAATGAGCAGTTCTTC. Translated: CASSYSTGQLNNEQFF.

About this clone: This CDR3 is also generated by other DNA sequences in the sample. V usage is TRBV19 and J usage is TRBJ2-1; D not certain. Trimming cost V 1 base and J 3 bases, with 1 base left between them. The CDR3 has 12 residues. CDR1 is LNHDA, CDR2 SQIVND, per germline (reference sequence). This chain's CDR3 is CASSIGYNEQFF. The CDR3 DNA reads TGTGCCAGTAGTATAGGCTACAATGAGCAGTTCTTC.

J is TRBJ1-1 and V is TRBV9; D not certain. V lost 3 bases, J lost 4 bases, and 16 bases lay in between. The CDR3 extends over 15 amino acids. In germline, CDR1 is SGDLS, CDR2 YYNGEE. The CDR3 sequence is CASSGRTVSGTEAFF. Here the CDR3 DNA reads TGTGCCAGCAGCGGAAGGACGGTGTCTGGCACTGAAGCTTTCTTT.

The chain combines TRBV11-2 with TRBJ1-1; TRBD1 matches 8 bases. Germline CDR1 and CDR2: SGHAT and FQNNGV. V lost 5 bases and J lost 7; bases outside the gene matches: 6. This CDR3 has 13 amino acids. CDR3 loop: CASSPGTGLEAFF. In nucleotides, the CDR3 is TGTGCCAGCAGCCCAGGGACAGGCCTTGAAGCTTTCTTT.

The chain joins TRBV13 to TRBJ2-3; D gene uncertain. V was cut by 5 bases and J by 1 base, with 16 bases left in between. The CDR3 length is 16 residues. Looked up from germline, CDR1 is PRHDT and CDR2 is FYEKMQ (reference sequence). Written as DNA, the CDR3 is TGTGCCAGCAGCCCCGGTGGGCTAGACGGCACAGATACGCAGTATTTT. Its protein product is CASSPGGLDGTDTQYF.

The chain has TRBV19 and TRBJ1-1; possibly TRBD1 for D (5 bases). V was clipped by 7 bases and J by 1 base, with 16 bases between them. The length of the CDR3 is 15 residues. Per the germline V gene, CDR1 is LNHDA and CDR2 is SQIVND (reference sequence). CDR3 sequence: CASTFKPQGNTEAFF. The CDR3 DNA reads as TGTGCCAGTACCTTCAAGCCCCAGGGGAACACTGAAGCTTTCTTT. Using reference TRBV19 and TRBJ1-1 for the parts outside the CDR3, the full variable domain is DGGITQSPKYLFRKEGQNVTLSCEQNLNHDAMYWYRQDPGQGLRLIYYSQIVNDFQKGDIAEGYSVSREKKESFPLTVTSAQKNPTAFYLCASTFKPQGNTEAFFGQGTRLTVV.

The V gene is TRBV5-1, the J gene TRBJ2-7; D unclear. V shed 0 bases and J shed 0 bases, with 7 bases lying between them. CDR1 and CDR2 (germline): SGHRS, YFSETQ. This CDR3 region has 14 residues. In nucleotides, the CDR3 is TGCGCCAGCAGCTTGGACAGCAGCTCCTACGAGCAGTACTTC. This encodes CASSLDSSSYEQYF.

The chain recombines TRBV7-6 with TRBJ1-4; maybe TRBD1 (6 bases). Deletions cut 6 bases from V and 7 bases from J, with 15 bases between. The CDR3 has 14 amino acids. Germline V gene sequence: CDR1 SGHVS, CDR2 FNYEAQ. The CDR3: CASRPGGGGEKLFF. Here the CDR3 DNA reads TGTGCCAGCAGGCCTGGGGGGGGCGGTGAAAAACTGTTTTTT.

This rearrangement joins TRBV4-1 to TRBJ1-2; 8 bases align to TRBD1. V lost 1 base, J lost 1 base, and 8 bases stayed unmatched. The germline V gene has CDR1 MGHRA and CDR2 YSYEKL. The CDR3 is 17 residues long. Here the CDR3 reads CASSQGQGSEGNYGYTF. DNA of the CDR3: TGCGCCAGCAGCCAAGGACAGGGGTCTGAGGGTAACTATGGCTACACCTTC.

The chain combines TRBV6-4 with TRBJ2-3; 14 nucleotides agree with TRBD2. J was trimmed by 6 bases and V by 8 bases; bases with no gene match: 4. CDR1 and CDR2 from the germline V gene are MRHNA and SNTAGT. The CDR3 has 14 amino acids. CDR3 DNA sequence: TGTGCCAGCGCCCGACTAGCGGGAGGGGATACGCAGTATTTT. As protein: CASARLAGGDTQYF.

This rearrangement joins TRBV2 to TRBJ1-3; 7 bases line up with TRBD1. Germline values: CDR1 SNHLY, CDR2 FYNNEI. V trimming: 5 bases; J trimming: 0 bases; junction bases outside the gene matches: 4. There are 15 residues in the CDR3. CDR3 sequence: CASSLDRTSGNTIYF. In DNA form, the CDR3 reads TGTGCCAGCAGTTTGGACAGGACCTCTGGAAACACCATATATTTT.

A note on this clone: The sample carries other DNA sequences with the same CDR3. The chain is built from TRBV4-3 and TRBJ1-1; no definite D call. CDR3 length: 13 amino acids. The ends were cut back, 1 base at V and 2 bases at J, with 5 bases in the middle. CDR1 is LGHNA and CDR2 is YSLEER in the germline V gene. CDR3 coding DNA: TGCGCCAGCAGCCAAGGGACTAACACTGAAGCTTTCTTT. Its protein product is CASSQGTNTEAFF.

This rearrangement joins TRBV7-8 to TRBJ2-1; 16 bases align to TRBD2. This CDR3 is 18 amino acids long. Germline values: CDR1 SGHVS, CDR2 FQNEAQ. The ends lost 5 bases at V and 4 bases at J; junction bases unmatched: 8. The CDR3 spells CASSPGLAGGQVYNEQFF. CDR3 coding DNA: TGTGCCAGCAGCCCGGGACTAGCGGGGGGGCAGGTATACAATGAGCAGTTCTTC.

The genes are TRBV11-2 and TRBJ2-6; D is uncertain. This CDR3 spans 15 amino acids. The V and J ends lost 1 base and 0 bases respectively, with 4 bases between them. Per the germline V gene, CDR1 is SGHAT and CDR2 is FQNNGV. The CDR3 DNA is TGTGCCAGCAGCTTAGGGTACTCTGGGGCCAACGTCCTGACTTTC. This encodes CASSLGYSGANVLTF. Together with reference TRBV11-2 and TRBJ2-6, the CDR3 gives the full variable domain: EAGVAQSPRYKIIEKRQSVAFWCNPISGHATLYWYQQILGQGPKLLIQFQNNGVVDDSQLPKDRFSAERLKGVDSTLKIQPAKLEDSAVYLCASSLGYSGANVLTFGAGSRLTVL.

The chain couples TRBV5-5 to TRBJ2-1, with unresolved D. CDR1 and CDR2 (germline): SGHKS, YYEKEE (reference sequence). This CDR3 spans 12 amino acids. The V end lost 2 bases, the J end lost 2 bases, and 2 bases lay between the germline ends. The chain's CDR3 is CASSFTYNEQFF. For the CDR3, the DNA is TGTGCCAGCAGCTTCACCTACAATGAGCAGTTCTTC. The full variable domain, completed using reference TRBV5-5 and TRBJ2-1, is DAGVTQSPTHLIKTRGQQVTLRCSPISGHKSVSWYQQVLGQGPQFIFQYYEKEERGRGNFPDRFSARQFPNYSSELNVNALLLGDSALYLCASSFTYNEQFFGPGTRLTVL.